The 29 T cell receptor beta chains reported below all come from one sample, sequenced in a study of blood T cell repertoires in COVID-19. Some clones are missing from TCRdb's copy, which holds only in-frame ones; the method was immunoSEQ multiplex PCR. The sample shows about 370,000 clones, over 75% of them seen only once. Specimen: peripheral blood. The source of these receptors is a woman in her twenties or thirties with COVID-19, enrolled during active disease.

J is TRBJ1-1 and V is TRBV18; 9 nucleotides agree with TRBD1. Germline values: CDR1 KGHSH, CDR2 LQKENI. The trim removed 4 bases at V and 5 bases at J, leaving 5 bases unmatched. The CDR3 runs to 14 residues. The CDR3 DNA is TGTGCCAGCTCACTCGAGACAGGGGGGACTGAAGCTTTCTTT. Protein sequence: CASSLETGGTEAFF.

The CDR3 region is CSVERLAGVYEQYF. The CDR3 DNA reads TGCAGCGTTGAAAGACTAGCGGGCGTCTACGAGCAGTACTTC. The rearrangement links TRBV29-1 to TRBJ2-7; 10 bases are shared with TRBD2. The germline V gene has CDR1 SQVTM and CDR2 ANQGSEA. With V trimmed by 2 bases and J by 3 bases, 4 bases remained unmatched. CDR3 length: 14 residues.

The chain uses TRBV5-1 and TRBJ2-5; D is unresolved. V was shortened by 1 base and J by 0 bases, with 10 bases between the two germline ends. The CDR3 runs 15 residues. Germline CDR1 is SGHRS and CDR2 is YFSETQ. As DNA, the CDR3 is TGCGCCAGCAGCTTGCAGGCAAGCAACCAAGAGACCCAGTACTTC. Translated, it gives CASSLQASNQETQYF.

The chain links TRBV2 to TRBJ1-3; D gene ambiguous. The germline V gene encodes CDR1 SNHLY and CDR2 FYNNEI. Trimming took off 6 bases at V and 0 bases at J, with 18 bases between the two ends. The CDR3 is made up of 17 amino acids. The CDR3 region is CASRIGGTLSSGNTIYF. For the CDR3, the DNA is TGTGCCAGCAGGATCGGAGGCACCCTGAGCTCTGGAAACACCATATATTTT.

The V gene is TRBV2, the J gene TRBJ2-4; TRBD2 matches 14 bases. The length of the CDR3 is 18 residues. J gave up 0 bases and V 6 bases, and 7 bases lay outside the gene matches. Germline lookup yields CDR1 SNHLY and CDR2 FYNNEI. The CDR3 sequence is CASRQTSGRALAKNIQYF. Here the CDR3 DNA reads TGTGCCAGCAGGCAGACTAGCGGGAGGGCCTTAGCCAAAAACATTCAGTACTTC.

The rearrangement uses TRBV27 and TRBJ2-7; 10 nucleotides agree with TRBD2. V dropped 5 bases and J dropped 9; count of bases not matched to a gene: 13. Germline CDR1 and CDR2: MNHEY and SMNVEV (reference sequence). The CDR3 extends over 15 amino acids. CDR3 DNA: TGTGCCAGCAGTCCCTCCACTAGCGGGAACCTTGGGCAGTACTTC. This codes for CASSPSTSGNLGQYF.

The CDR3 sequence: CASSPQGISGNTIYF. CDR3 DNA: TGTGCCAGCTCACCCCAGGGCATCTCTGGAAACACCATATATTTT. The chain carries TRBV18 and TRBJ1-3; D is perhaps TRBD1 (5 bases). CDR1 is KGHSH and CDR2 is LQKENI in the germline V gene. The CDR3 is 15 residues long. Trimming stripped 3 bases from V and 0 bases from J, with 9 bases between.

This clone has more than one count but fewer than ten. The genes are TRBV7-6 and TRBJ2-7, with 7 bases that match TRBD1. Germline CDR1 reads SGHVS; CDR2 reads FNYEAQ. V lost 0 bases, J lost 7 bases, and 9 bases stayed unmatched. The CDR3 runs to 15 residues. CDR3 protein: CASSLAQGEYVEQYF. CDR3 nucleotide sequence: TGTGCCAGCAGCTTAGCGCAGGGGGAGTATGTGGAGCAGTACTTC.

The chain employs TRBV4-2 and TRBJ2-3, with a possible D match to TRBD2 (5 bases). CDR1 is LGHNA and CDR2 is YNFKEQ in the germline V gene. The CDR3 runs to 14 residues. V lost 2 bases and J lost 6, with 12 bases in between. The CDR3 sequence: CASSQRGREDTQYF. The CDR3 coding sequence is TGTGCCAGCAGCCAACGAGGGAGAGAGGATACGCAGTATTTT.

The sample holds a few counts of this clone. The rearrangement uses TRBV18 and TRBJ2-7; a weak D match, TRBD1 (6 bases). The CDR3 contains 14 residues. The V gene lost 4 bases and the J gene lost 6 bases, with 16 bases spanning the gap. Germline CDR1 and CDR2: KGHSH and LQKENI. This chain's CDR3 is CASSQTGVRSEQYF. The CDR3 region has the DNA TGTGCCAGCTCACAGACAGGAGTAAGGTCCGAGCAGTACTTC.

The CDR3 sequence: CAISDGRDYNSPLHF. CDR3 DNA: TGTGCCATCAGTGACGGCAGGGATTATAATTCACCCCTCCACTTT. The V and J genes are TRBV10-3 and TRBJ1-6, with a tentative D call TRBD1 (5 bases). V lost 3 bases and J lost 4, with 10 bases in between. There are 15 residues in the CDR3. Germline V gene data show CDR1 as ENHRY and CDR2 as SYGVKD.

The chain combines TRBV28 with TRBJ2-7, with TRBD1 identical over 8 bases. The CDR3 runs to 14 residues. The V segment lost 5 bases and the J segment 5 bases; nucleotides outside the gene matches: 8. Germline lookup yields CDR1 MDHEN and CDR2 SYDVKM. The CDR3 nucleotides read TGTGCCAGCAGTGTGACAGGGGTTATGGACGAGCAGTACTTC. Protein: CASSVTGVMDEQYF.

The genes are TRBV2 and TRBJ1-5; TRBD1 might be the D (6 bases). The CDR3 is 12 amino acids. V was trimmed by 3 bases and J by 7 bases, leaving 7 bases between them. CDR1 and CDR2 from the germline V gene are SNHLY and FYNNEI. The CDR3 region has the DNA TGTGCCAGCAGTGAGGACAGCCAGCCCCAGCATTTT. As protein: CASSEDSQPQHF.

This rearrangement joins TRBV18 to TRBJ2-2, with D perhaps matching TRBD1 (6 bases). Germline CDR1 KGHSH, CDR2 LQKENI. The CDR3 extends over 17 amino acids. V was cut by 4 bases and J by 0 bases, with 15 bases left in between. The CDR3 sequence is CASSRTGQIANTGELFF. CDR3 DNA sequence: TGTGCCAGCTCACGCACCGGACAGATCGCGAACACCGGGGAGCTGTTTTTT.

V usage is TRBV7-2 and J usage is TRBJ1-4, with TRBD1 matching over 9 bases. Germline lookup yields CDR1 SGHTA and CDR2 FQGNSA. V lost 5 bases, J lost 8 bases, and 6 bases stayed unmatched. The CDR3 runs 14 residues. This chain's CDR3 is CASSEQGAIEKLFF. The CDR3 DNA reads TGTGCCAGCAGCGAACAGGGGGCGATCGAAAAACTGTTTTTT.

This clone was seen once. The chain links TRBV5-6 to TRBJ2-7, with 10 nucleotides matching TRBD2. The CDR3 is made up of 15 amino acids. CDR1 is SGHDT, CDR2 YYEEEE, per germline. The J segment lost 0 bases and the V segment lost 3 bases, leaving 3 bases of the junction unmatched. The CDR3 region is CASSSPSGSSYEQYF. CDR3 coding DNA: TGTGCCAGCAGCTCCCCTAGCGGGAGCTCCTACGAGCAGTACTTC.

V is TRBV11-2 and J is TRBJ2-7, with TRBD2 identical over 7 bases. J was trimmed by 5 bases and V by 4 bases; bases with no gene match: 8. The germline gives CDR1 SGHAT, CDR2 FQNNGV. This CDR3 is built from 14 residues. The CDR3: CASSSGLRGNEQYF. The CDR3 DNA reads TGTGCCAGCAGCTCGGGACTAAGAGGCAACGAGCAGTACTTC.

The V and J genes are TRBV19 and TRBJ1-1; 10 bases match TRBD1. This CDR3 contains 14 residues. Unmatched junction bases numbered 0, after V lost 1 base and J lost 4 bases. Germline V gene data show CDR1 as LNHDA and CDR2 as SQIVND (reference sequence). CDR3 sequence: CASSIGTGGTEAFF. CDR3 nucleotides: TGTGCCAGTAGTATAGGGACAGGGGGCACTGAAGCTTTCTTT.

The CDR3 is CASSGSGTNTGELFF. CDR3 nucleotides: TGCGCCAGCAGTGGTAGCGGGACGAACACCGGGGAGCTGTTTTTT. The J gene is TRBJ2-2, the V gene TRBV5-1; 8 nucleotides align to TRBD2. V was pared by 5 bases and J by 0 bases, with 3 bases of the junction left unmatched. Germline V lookup: CDR1 SGHRS, CDR2 YFSETQ. This CDR3 region has 15 residues.

The chain uses TRBV10-2 and TRBJ2-7; 7 bases are shared with TRBD2. The germline CDR1 and CDR2 sequences are WSHSY and SAAADI. Germline trimming cut 6 bases from V and 2 bases from J; bases unmatched to any gene: 10. This CDR3 comprises 15 residues. DNA of the CDR3: TGCGCCAGCAGCCCGGGACTACGGAAGACCTACGAGCAGTACTTC. Translated, it gives CASSPGLRKTYEQYF.

CDR3 sequence reads: CASSTDRGNTGELFF. DNA of the CDR3: TGTGCCAGCAGCACGGACAGGGGGAACACCGGGGAGCTGTTTTTT. This chain uses TRBV7-9 with TRBJ2-2; 9 nucleotides match TRBD1. V dropped 5 bases and J dropped 1; count of bases not matched to a gene: 2. Germline CDR1 is SEHNR and CDR2 is FQNEAQ (reference sequence). The length of the CDR3 is 15 residues.

The CDR3 sequence is CASSPASLGEQFF. Written as DNA, the CDR3 is TGTGCCAGCTCACCAGCGAGCCTCGGTGAGCAGTTCTTC. The J gene is TRBJ2-1, the V gene TRBV18; D gene ambiguous. V lost 2 bases and J lost 9, with 11 bases in between. Germline CDR1 KGHSH, CDR2 LQKENI. The CDR3 runs to 13 residues. The variable domain in full, completed from reference TRBV18 and TRBJ2-1, reads NAGVMQNPRHLVRRRGQEARLRCSPMKGHSHVYWYRQLPEEGLKFMVYLQKENIIDESGMPKERFSAEFPKEGPSILRIQQVVRGDSAAYFCASSPASLGEQFFGPGTRLTVL.

The chain joins TRBV28 to TRBJ2-7, with a possible D match to TRBD1 (5 bases). CDR3 length equals 14 residues. Germline V gene sequence: CDR1 MDHEN, CDR2 SYDVKM. V was pared by 6 bases and J by 0 bases, with 12 bases between. CDR3 nucleotide sequence: TGTGCCAGCAGACGACAGTCGAGCTCCTACGAGCAGTACTTC. Translation gives CASRRQSSSYEQYF. Based on the CDR3 plus reference TRBV28 and TRBJ2-7, the full variable domain is DVKVTQSSRYLVKRTGEKVFLECVQDMDHENMFWYRQDPGLGLRLIYFSYDVKMKEKGDIPEGYSVSREKKERFSLILESASTNQTSMYLCASRRQSSSYEQYFGPGTRLTVT.

The chain carries TRBV6-5 and TRBJ2-7, with 7 bases matching TRBD2. Germline V gene data show CDR1 as MNHEY and CDR2 as SVGAGI. The V and J ends lost 2 bases and 6 bases, in that order; junction bases with no gene match: 1. The CDR3 contains 12 residues. In DNA form, the CDR3 reads TGTGCCAGCAGTTACCCGGGGGGCGAGCAGTACTTC. Encoded protein: CASSYPGGEQYF.

On this clone: Additional DNA sequences in this sample encode the identical CDR3. This sequence joins TRBV5-1 and TRBJ1-2; 7 nucleotides agree with TRBD1. This CDR3 region has 12 residues. Germline trimming cut 8 bases from V and 3 bases from J; bases unmatched to any gene: 4. From germline, CDR1 is SGHRS and CDR2 YFSETQ. The CDR3 is CASRDSDYGYTF. The CDR3 DNA reads TGCGCCAGTAGGGACAGCGACTATGGCTACACCTTC.

The genes are TRBV5-4 and TRBJ2-2; 10 nucleotides align to TRBD2. V lost 0 bases to trimming and J lost 6 bases; unmatched junction nucleotides: 2. The CDR3 has 15 residues. Looked up from germline, CDR1 is SGHNT and CDR2 is YYREEE (reference sequence). This chain's CDR3 is CASSLGTSGPGELFF. The CDR3 DNA is TGTGCCAGCAGCTTGGGGACTAGCGGCCCCGGGGAGCTGTTTTTT. The variable domain in full, with the rest retrieved from reference TRBV5-4 and TRBJ2-2, is ETGVTQSPTHLIKTRGQQVTLRCSSQSGHNTVSWYQQALGQGPQFIFQYYREEENGRGNFPPRFSGLQFPNYSSELNVNALELDDSALYLCASSLGTSGPGELFFGEGSRLTVL.

V is TRBV10-2 and J is TRBJ2-2; D unresolved. The V end lost 6 bases, the J end lost 7 bases, and 18 bases lay between the germline ends. The CDR3 is 15 amino acids. Germline lookup yields CDR1 WSHSY and CDR2 SAAADI. The CDR3: CASRSPPNLFGELFF. The CDR3, as DNA: TGCGCCAGCAGGAGCCCACCCAACCTTTTCGGGGAGCTGTTTTTT.

In DNA, the CDR3 is TGTGCCAGCAGCTTGGGGGGACTAGCGGGAAGTACCGGGGAGCTGTTTTTT. Its translation is CASSLGGLAGSTGELFF. The chain has TRBV5-4 and TRBJ2-2; 13 nucleotides align to TRBD2. The CDR3 runs 17 residues. Trimming took 0 bases from V and 5 from J; bases not matched to a gene: 4. Germline CDR1 SGHNT, CDR2 YYREEE (reference sequence).

The rearrangement uses TRBV24-1 and TRBJ2-1, with 10 nucleotides matching TRBD1. Trimming removed 3 bases from V and 4 bases from J; junction bases left unmatched: 5. Germline CDR1 and CDR2: KGHDR and SFDVKD. This CDR3 has 16 residues. The CDR3 here is CATSDRTGQGYNEQFF. As DNA, the CDR3 is TGTGCCACCAGTGATCGCACGGGACAGGGGTACAATGAGCAGTTCTTC.